Listed below are T cell receptor beta chains from one sample, sequenced in a study of shared clonotypes between healthy human individuals. Sequenced by immunoSEQ multiplex PCR; TCRdb stores in-frame clones only, minus some. The profile shows roughly 520,000 clones, roughly 95% of them singletons. Input material: naive CD4+ T cells sorted from blood. Receptors were obtained from a woman aged 30 to 39 in good health. The CDR3 runs from the conserved cysteine through the conserved F or W. D genes are given only for firm matches. Clone sizes are given selectively: once, few, many, or a class where the clone is expanded.

TRBV10-2	once	TRBD1	TRBJ1-2	CASSESGRGTGYTF	TGCGCCAGCAGTGAGTCCGGCAGGGGGACTGGCTACACCTTC
TRBV28	NA	NA	TRBJ1-1	CASSGEGTSDTEAFF	TGTGCCAGCAGTGGGGAGGGTACATCGGACACTGAAGCTTTCTTT
TRBV19	NA	NA	TRBJ2-2	CASSWRRDTGELFF	TGTGCCAGTAGTTGGAGGCGAGACACCGGGGAGCTGTTTTTT
TRBV27	NA	NA	TRBJ2-7	CASSPTGPHYEQYF	TGTGCCAGCAGTCCCACGGGACCCCATTACGAGCAGTACTTC
TRBV7-9	NA	NA	TRBJ1-1	CASSFGTMNTEAFF	TGTGCCAGCAGCTTCGGGACTATGAACACTGAAGCTTTCTTT
TRBV5-1	NA	NA	TRBJ2-3	CASSLDGTSTDTQYF	TGCGCCAGCAGCTTGGACGGTACTAGCACAGATACGCAGTATTTT
TRBV7-6	NA	NA	TRBJ2-5	CASSLGLIGTQYF	TGTGCCAGCAGCTTAGGCCTGATTGGGACCCAGTACTTC
TRBV5-1	NA	TRBD1	TRBJ1-2	CASSPQRDRANYGYTF	TGCGCCAGCAGCCCCCAACGGGACAGGGCCAACTATGGCTACACCTTC
TRBV19	NA	NA	TRBJ2-1	CASSIRRGRSYNEQFF	TGTGCCAGTAGTATACGGCGGGGAAGGAGCTACAATGAGCAGTTCTTC
TRBV4-2	NA	TRBD1	TRBJ1-4	CASSQWTGGGEKLFF	TGTGCCAGCAGCCAATGGACAGGGGGAGGTGAAAAACTGTTTTTT
TRBV11-2	once	NA	TRBJ2-1	CASSPNAGGEQFF	TGTGCCAGCAGCCCGAACGCCGGGGGCGAGCAGTTCTTC
TRBV29-1	NA	TRBD2	TRBJ2-5	CSVEGLAGGTQETQYF	TGCAGCGTTGAAGGACTAGCGGGAGGGACACAAGAGACCCAGTACTTC
TRBV5-1	few	NA	TRBJ2-7	CASSFGGSQYEQYF	TGCGCCAGCAGCTTCGGAGGGTCACAGTACGAGCAGTACTTC
TRBV6-1	NA	TRBD2	TRBJ2-1	CASSGVLAGGPNEQFF	TGTGCCAGCAGTGGAGTCCTAGCGGGAGGACCCAATGAGCAGTTCTTC
TRBV5-8	NA	TRBD1	TRBJ2-2	CASSPGTGLSFELFF	TGTGCCAGCAGCCCCGGGACAGGCCTTAGTTTCGAGCTGTTTTTT
TRBV7-9	NA	NA	TRBJ1-3	CASSKKGLSGNTIYF	TGTGCCAGCAGTAAGAAGGGGCTTTCTGGAAACACCATATATTTT
TRBV15	NA	NA	TRBJ1-1	CATSGKRGLDTEAFF	TGTGCCACCAGCGGTAAGAGGGGACTCGACACTGAAGCTTTCTTT
TRBV1	few	NA	TRBJ2-7	CTSSREYINEQYF	TGCACCAGCAGCCGAGAGTATATCAACGAGCAGTACTTC
TRBV28	NA	NA	TRBJ2-7	CASSTTAYEQYF	TGTGCCAGCAGTACGACAGCCTACGAGCAGTACTTC
TRBV19	once	NA	TRBJ1-4	CASTLAGATNEKLFF	TGTGCCAGTACCTTAGCGGGAGCAACTAATGAAAAACTGTTTTTT
TRBV28	NA	NA	TRBJ2-7	CASSLEGYGGEYF	TGTGCCAGCTCCCTTGAAGGTTACGGGGGCGAGTACTTC
TRBV14	NA	TRBD1	TRBJ1-1	CASSQGTGTGGKFNTEAFF	TGTGCCAGCAGCCAAGGTACCGGGACAGGGGGAAAATTCAACACTGAAGCTTTCTTT
TRBV30	NA	NA	TRBJ1-1	CAWSTLTGGDTEAFF	TGTGCCTGGAGTACCTTGACAGGCGGGGACACTGAAGCTTTCTTT
TRBV10-3	NA	NA	TRBJ2-7	CAISAWVPADEQYF	TGTGCCATCAGTGCATGGGTTCCGGCAGACGAGCAGTACTTC